One T cell receptor beta chain is described in this entry. Its antigen is currently not known. Base qualities were left out, and no much larger clone turns up one base away. From its cysteine to its phenylalanine, the CDR3 spans 14 amino acids. The sequence is cut down to CDR3 DNA, 42 bases in frame from base 1. Clipping removes 3 bases from V and 0 bases from J, with 1 as the unmatched junction base count. Via the germline V gene (reference sequence), CDR1 is WNHNN and CDR2 SYGVQD. In light of the paper, this sample's time point label describes: cells obtained before transplantation from donor or recipient. CD3+CD4+ and CD3+CD8+ populations were FACS-sorted from unstimulated pre-transplant donor and recipient cells taken from spleen or lymph nodes. This record belongs to a study of graft-versus-host responses after intestinal transplantation (dated by TCRdb to about 2021). About the full investigation: The transplants that recipients got were multivisceral, liver-intestinal, or isolated intestinal. To identify alloreactive clones, pre-transplant mixed lymphocyte reaction products were sequenced and compared with unstimulated pre-transplant donor and recipient T cells. Graft-versus-host and host-versus-graft alloreactive T cell clones were tracked in the graft, circulation and bone marrow after intestinal transplantation using bulk TCR-beta CDR3 sequencing. Samples from a few later patients were sequenced in-house on an Illumina MiSeq with MiXCR processing rather than by the commercial service. All recipients received anti-thymocyte globulin induction followed by maintenance tacrolimus and steroids for two to four years. The cohort enrolled some 23 intestinal transplant recipients including one retransplant, and a few patients lacking pretransplant specimens were excluded. A peak of at least 4% donor T cells among recipient peripheral blood mononuclear cells was the definition used for donor T cell macrochimerism. What the authors observed across the whole study: Early after transplant, declines in HvG clones were associated with peak levels of circulating GvH clones. GvH clones were found in recipient bone marrow, and some of the GvH clones appeared earlier in ileal mucosa or blood, which is consistent with an intestinal mucosal origin. The conclusions were limited by the relatively low number and heterogeneity of the intestinal transplant patients. Patients with donor T cell macrochimerism had high GvH to HvG T cell clonal ratios in their allografts.

Libraries came from the immunoSEQ multiplex PCR assay. For most patients, genomic DNA was isolated with the Qiagen DNeasy Blood and Tissue Kit and sent frozen to Adaptive Biotechnologies for TCR sequencing. For most patients, high-throughput TCR-beta CDR3 sequencing of genomic DNA was performed by Adaptive Biotechnologies. The paper's data handling went like this. TCR sequencing data for some 19 patients were retrieved from Adaptive's ImmunoSEQ software; three other patients were processed with MiXCR and VDJtools. CD4 versus CD8 sorting errors were corrected by removing sequences found in both subsets at a frequency ratio below 5:1. CDR3 nucleotide sequences shared between donor and recipient were removed because the origin of such sequences could not be assigned. At least 2-fold expansion over unstimulated cells and a minimum CFSE-low frequency of 0.002% (template counts) or 0.001% (read counts) were required for clones to be classified as alloreactive. Mappable clones were those detected in sequenced pre-transplant spleen, lymph node, or MLR CFSE-low populations of the donor or recipient. Cumulative frequency of alloreactive clones was calculated as a percentage of all sequences weighted by copy number. This immuneACCESS table, as held by TCRdb, lists in-frame sequences with V and J called but not all clones. Of the missing ones, under half trace to an unresolved V gene in checked studies; the others have no known cause. D and trimming come from the DNA, and the V and J calls and clone size come from that table. Present in this sample are over 85,000 clones, around 93% of which were seen just once. Jointly, the top ten make up 0.4% to 0.55% of the sample.

This TCR was sampled from a human donor who received an intestinal transplant. This chain is built from TRBV10-1 and TRBJ1-1; TRBD1 aligns with 7 central bases. The input for sequencing was unstimulated CD8+ T cells sorted from spleen or lymph node cells, taken before intestinal transplant. The sequenced DNA: TGCGCCAGCAGTGAAGGGGGCATGAACACTGAAGCTTTCTTT. This gives the protein CASSEGGMNTEAFF.